The present TCR beta chain was sequenced within a study of blood T cells in healthy people across ages. Study observations and caveats: No conclusive comparison of naive versus antigen-experienced cells was possible with unsorted PBMCs. As age increased, TCR beta diversity per million T cells fell in a roughly linear fashion.

This CDR3 comprises 14 residues. Per the germline V gene, CDR1 is LGHNA and CDR2 is YSLEER. Trimming removed 4 bases from V and 7 bases from J; junction bases left unmatched: 8. Together with a sample-barcoded 5' primer, a J-beta primer mix was included in a second PCR lasting about 6 to 12 cycles. Each CDR3 protein is one row after TCRdb ran MiXCR on the 5' RACE reads. There are 600,000 to 1,000,000 distinct CDR3 sequences in the sample; 25% occur only once, and 3% to 4% lies in the top ten. A note on this clonotype: Its target is not known.

The donors, aged about 6 to 100, were healthy Caucasians from Russia. This sample was shared with a second study, whose subject was T cells of mothers and their children.

Specimen: blood. The sequence was obtained from a boy younger than 18 in good health. The gene calls are TRBV4-3 and TRBJ2-7; the match to TRBD1 covers 9 bases. In nucleotides, the CDR3 is TGCGCCAGCAGCCCGGGACAGGGCTCCAGGGAGCAGTACTTC. Its translation: CASSPGQGSREQYF.